This T cell receptor (beta chain) appears in the sequencing data of a study of CXCR3-negative and CXCR3-positive naive CD8 T cells. General observations from the study: Naive cells that were CXCR3-negative or CXCR3-positive used TRBV-TRBJ genes alike, while memory cells diverged. Comparison of naive cells showed more hydrophobic TRB CDR3s in CXCR3-positive than in CXCR3-negative naive cells. Similarly elevated diversity marked both naive subsets, with memory CD8+ cells showing far lower diversity.

As to this clonotype: Antigen specificity is unknown.

The authors made the TRB cDNA libraries by 5' RACE using UMI labels. TCRdb derives one entry per CDR3 protein from the 5' RACE reads, leaving out DNA. The repertoire table contains 130,000 to 150,000 distinct CDR3 sequences. CDR1 is SGHDN and CDR2 is FVKESK in the germline V gene. The CDR3 extends over 13 amino acids. Sequences were obtained from naive CXCR3+ CD8+ T cells from blood. Subset indicated: CD45RO-CCR7+CD27+CD95- naive CD8+ T cells expressing CXCR3 (TNR3+). The V and J genes are TRBV14 and TRBJ2-4; TCRdb lists TRBD1, though no DNA is available to test this call. The TCR comes from a human donor in good health. Some clones in this sample may be carry-over from other donors' samples. The CDR3 sequence is CASSPGTGHIQYF.